This T cell receptor (beta chain) was recorded in a study of tumor-infiltrating lymphocytes in localized non-small cell lung cancer. Study outcomes and limitations: Not all patients were TCR sequenced, owing to tissue quantity.

For this clone: Its antigen is unknown.

The assay was immunoSEQ multiplex PCR, and TCRdb's table has in-frame clones only and misses some. Among about 3,800 clones listed, about 70% were seen once. CDR1 is SQVTM and CDR2 is ANQGSEA in the germline V gene. CDR3 size: 14 residues. V was pared by 5 bases and J by 4 bases, with 7 bases of the junction left unmatched. The TCR originated in a human donor with non-small cell lung cancer. The gene calls are TRBV29-1 and TRBJ2-2; 7 bases match TRBD1. Sequencing was done on a sample of uninvolved lung tissue not adjacent to the tumor. The CDR3 is CSVMEQGSTGELFF. The DNA for the CDR3 is TGCAGCGTTATGGAACAGGGGAGCACCGGGGAGCTGTTTTTT.